Following are 30 T cell receptor beta chains from one sample sequenced in a study of a mutant IDH1 vaccine in newly diagnosed glioma (dated by TCRdb to about 2021). Their specific antigens are unknown. Preparation of the library involved the immunoSEQ multiplex PCR assay. In its TCRdb copy, this immuneACCESS table keeps in-frame sequences only and misses some clones. Where compared with another copy, unresolved V genes explain less than half of these, and the others have no known cause. Here the sample has around 58,000 clones; about 80% occur a single time. The top ten clones comprise about 3.4% of the sample. This specimen's time point label, interpreted: week 5, during vaccination. Each vaccine dose was 300 ug of a 20-mer mutant IDH1 peptide in Montanide, given subcutaneously with topical imiquimod. This sample comprised PBMCs, obtained from a glioma patient whose treatment included an IDH1 peptide vaccine. The receptors were gathered from a man aged 25 to 45 with glioma.

The chain uses TRBV19 and TRBJ1-5; 7 bases agree with TRBD1. The CDR3 totals 15 residues. Germline CDR1 LNHDA, CDR2 SQIVND (reference sequence). With 7 bases clipped from V and 6 bases from J, the junction kept 12 bases outside the gene matches. DNA of the CDR3: TGTGCCAGTACCTCGATGCGACAGGGCACTCAGCCCCAGCATTTT. Translating gives CASTSMRQGTQPQHF.

This chain links TRBV20-1 with TRBJ2-1; D is undetermined. V lost 3 bases and J 8 bases, leaving 5 bases between the germline ends. The CDR3 is made up of 10 amino acids. Per the germline V gene, CDR1 is DFQATT and CDR2 is SNEGSKA (reference sequence). The CDR3 region is CSASNDEQFF. The CDR3 region has the DNA TGCAGTGCTAGTAATGATGAGCAGTTCTTC.

The chain carries TRBV5-1 and TRBJ2-1; the D gene is possibly TRBD1 (6 bases). The CDR3 consists of 15 residues. V dropped 4 bases and J dropped 2 bases, with 13 bases sitting between them. The V gene's germline CDR1 is SGHRS and CDR2 YFSETQ. Here the CDR3 reads CASSTTGQTYNEQFF. Here the CDR3 DNA reads TGCGCCAGCAGCACAACCGGACAGACCTACAATGAGCAGTTCTTC. The full variable domain, rest sourced from reference TRBV5-1 and TRBJ2-1, is KAGVTQTPRYLIKTRGQQVTLSCSPISGHRSVSWYQQTPGQGLQFLFEYFSETQRNKGNFPGRFSGRQFSNSRSEMNVSTLELGDSALYLCASSTTGQTYNEQFFGPGTRLTVL.

The gene calls are TRBV6-5 and TRBJ2-7; no definite D call. With 4 bases removed from V and 3 bases from J, the gap between germline ends came to 10 bases. The germline V gene has CDR1 MNHEY and CDR2 SVGAGI. This CDR3 spans 13 amino acids. For the CDR3, the DNA is TGTGCCAGCAGTTCCCGGGTCGGCTACGAGCAGTACTTC. Protein: CASSSRVGYEQYF.

The count of this clone is one. V is TRBV28 and J is TRBJ1-2, with a weak D call TRBD1 (6 bases). The CDR3 totals 14 residues. Germline CDR1 MDHEN, CDR2 SYDVKM. Trimming removed 5 bases from V and 8 bases from J, with 18 bases in between. CDR3 coding DNA: TGTGCCAGCAGTGTAGGGGACAAAATCAGAGGCTACACCTTC. It codes for CASSVGDKIRGYTF.

This chain joins TRBV9 and TRBJ1-5, with 7 bases that match TRBD1. The CDR3 runs to 17 residues. The trim removed 3 bases at V and 1 base at J, leaving 10 bases unmatched. The germline CDR1 and CDR2 sequences are SGDLS and YYNGEE. The CDR3 DNA follows: TGTGCCAGCAGCGCAGGACAGGCGGTAACCAGCAATCAGCCCCAGCATTTT. Translating gives CASSAGQAVTSNQPQHF.

The chain recombines TRBV15 with TRBJ2-7; a weak D match, TRBD1 (5 bases). V gave up 4 bases and J gave up 2 bases, with 12 bases separating them. The CDR3 contains 14 residues. Germline CDR1 and CDR2: LNHNV and YYDKDF (reference sequence). CDR3 coding DNA: TGTGCCACCAGCATCAGGGTAGGGACCTACGAGCAGTACTTC. Encoded protein: CATSIRVGTYEQYF.

This chain uses TRBV5-6 with TRBJ2-7; no reliable D call. Germline V gives CDR1 SGHDT, CDR2 YYEEEE. The V end lost 4 bases, the J end lost 0 bases, and 17 bases lay between the germline ends. The CDR3 totals 16 residues. The CDR3 reads CASSTRRAISSYEQYF. CDR3 coding DNA: TGTGCCAGCAGCACTCGCCGGGCCATTAGCTCCTACGAGCAGTACTTC.

The chain uses TRBV21-1 and TRBJ1-6; the listed D gene, TRBD1, was not tested against the DNA. TRBV21-1 is reported as a pseudogene. The CDR3 has 17 amino acids. The CDR3 region has the DNA TGTGCCAGCACCCGTCCTTGGGACAGGGGGAGGAATTCACCCCTCCACTTT. Translating it yields CASTRPWDRGRNSPLHF.

DNA for the CDR3: TGCGCCAGCAGTCAATTGGGCAGTCGGGGCTATGGCTACACCTTC. This codes for CASSQLGSRGYGYTF. The rearrangement links TRBV23-1 to TRBJ1-2; D uncertain. TRBV23-1 is sorted into the ORF group, with uncertain function. The CDR3 has 15 amino acids. V lost 1 base and J 4 bases, leaving 13 bases between the germline ends.

This clone came up once. The rearrangement joins TRBV11-3 to TRBJ1-1; D is ambiguous. Germline loops: CDR1 SGHNT, CDR2 YENEEA. CDR3 length: 13 residues. Trimming left V 1 base short and J 8 bases short, with 11 bases between. As DNA, the CDR3 is TGTGCCAGCAGCTTAGCCGGCGTTGCCGAAGCTTTCTTT. This encodes CASSLAGVAEAFF.

The chain employs TRBV14 and TRBJ1-6; 8 bases map to TRBD1. The CDR3 extends over 15 amino acids. Per the germline V gene, CDR1 is SGHDN and CDR2 is FVKESK. V lost 4 bases and J lost 9; bases outside the gene matches: 8. The CDR3 region has the DNA TGTGCCAGCAGCCCTGCGACAGGACAGGGTTCACCCCTCCACTTT. Protein: CASSPATGQGSPLHF.

This clone was found a few times. The V gene is TRBV19, the J gene TRBJ2-7; 7 bases agree with TRBD1. This CDR3 spans 13 amino acids. CDR1 and CDR2 from the germline V gene are LNHDA and SQIVND (reference sequence). After removal of 2 bases from V and 11 bases from J, the junction contained 9 bases not matched to a gene. CDR3 residues: CASSIPGQRVKYF. The CDR3, as DNA: TGTGCCAGTAGTATACCGGGACAGAGGGTCAAGTACTTC. The entire variable domain, with the rest obtained from reference TRBV19 and TRBJ2-7, is as follows: DGGITQSPKYLFRKEGQNVTLSCEQNLNHDAMYWYRQDPGQGLRLIYYSQIVNDFQKGDIAEGYSVSREKKESFPLTVTSAQKNPTAFYLCASSIPGQRVKYFGPGTRLTVT.

V is TRBV5-1 and J is TRBJ1-6; D gene unclear. The ends were cut back, 0 bases at V and 0 bases at J, with 10 bases in the middle. Per germline, CDR1 SGHRS and CDR2 YFSETQ. The CDR3 runs to 17 residues. The CDR3 DNA is TGCGCCAGCAGCTTGGGTCATGCACTCTCCTATAATTCACCCCTCCACTTT. Encoded protein: CASSLGHALSYNSPLHF.

The chain recombines TRBV6-5 with TRBJ2-7; D is perhaps TRBD1 or TRBD2 (5 bases each). The germline gives CDR1 MNHEY, CDR2 SVGAGI. The CDR3 consists of 14 residues. V was cut by 6 bases and J by 0 bases, with 12 bases left in between. The CDR3 region is CASRGTGSSYEQYF. CDR3 nucleotides: TGTGCCAGCAGGGGGACGGGCAGCTCCTACGAGCAGTACTTC.

V usage is TRBV6-1 and J usage is TRBJ2-7; no clear D. This CDR3 has 13 amino acids. The V gene's germline CDR1 is MNHNS and CDR2 SASEGT. The V and J ends lost 1 base and 3 bases respectively, with 7 bases between them. The CDR3 region has the DNA TGTGCCAGCAGTGAAGTTGTGGGCTACGAGCAGTACTTC. Its translation is CASSEVVGYEQYF.

This clone was counted only a few times. The chain carries TRBV20-1 and TRBJ2-7; no clear D. Germline CDR1 is DFQATT and CDR2 is SNEGSKA (reference sequence). Trimming cost V 7 bases and J 11 bases, with 18 bases left between them. The CDR3 loop spans 11 amino acids. The CDR3 is CSVPSSSGEYF. The CDR3 nucleotides are TGCAGTGTCCCGAGCTCGTCCGGCGAGTACTTC.

This chain connects TRBV13 to TRBJ1-3; D remains ambiguous. CDR3 length: 14 residues. The germline gives CDR1 PRHDT, CDR2 FYEKMQ (reference sequence). V was clipped by 3 bases and J by 4 bases, with 10 bases between them. The DNA for the CDR3 is TGTGCCAGCAGCTTTTCGGATGGGGGAAACACCATATATTTT. Translation: CASSFSDGGNTIYF. The variable domain in full, completed from reference TRBV13 and TRBJ1-3, reads AAGVIQSPRHLIKEKRETATLKCYPIPRHDTVYWYQQGPGQDPQFLISFYEKMQSDKGSIPDRFSAQQFSDYHSELNMSSLELGDSALYFCASSFSDGGNTIYFGEGSWLTVV.

This clone was counted once. An end of the junction differs from the germline gene, which may be a read error. This chain connects TRBV6-1 to TRBJ1-5, with TRBD1 matching over 10 bases. The length of the CDR3 is 15 residues. Per germline, CDR1 MNHNS and CDR2 SASEGT. The CDR3: CASSEGDRGYQLQHF. DNA for the CDR3: TGTGCCAGCAGTGAAGGGGACAGGGGTTATCAGCTCCAGCATTTT.

This chain connects TRBV7-9 to TRBJ1-1; TRBD1 might be the D (5 bases). Trimming took 7 bases from V and 0 from J, leaving 15 bases between them. Germline loops: CDR1 SEHNR, CDR2 FQNEAQ (reference sequence). The CDR3 totals 15 residues. CDR3 residues: CASKIGAGMNTEAFF. The CDR3 nucleotides read TGTGCCAGCAAGATAGGGGCGGGGATGAACACTGAAGCTTTCTTT.

The genes are TRBV10-3 and TRBJ2-1, with D tentatively TRBD2 (6 bases). V dropped 0 bases and J dropped 9 bases, with 18 bases sitting between them. CDR3 size: 16 residues. Germline V gene sequence: CDR1 ENHRY, CDR2 SYGVKD. The CDR3 DNA sequence: TGTGCCATCAGTGAGTCCCAAAGCGGGTCGGCCGGTGAGCAGTTCTTC. Amino acids: CAISESQSGSAGEQFF.

The chain joins TRBV2 to TRBJ2-7, with a possible D match to TRBD2 (6 bases). This CDR3 is built from 12 residues. V dropped 3 bases and J dropped 3 bases, with 6 bases sitting between them. Germline lookup yields CDR1 SNHLY and CDR2 FYNNEI. The CDR3 here is CASSEGGYEQYF. The CDR3 DNA sequence: TGTGCCAGCAGTGAGGGGGGCTACGAGCAGTACTTC.

The chain has TRBV4-1 and TRBJ1-1; no definite D call. CDR3 length: 16 amino acids. Trimming stripped 1 base from V and 0 bases from J, with 12 bases between. Germline V CDR1 and CDR2: MGHRA, YSYEKL. The CDR3 reads CASSQGYVRMNTEAFF. As DNA, the CDR3 is TGCGCCAGCAGCCAAGGATATGTGCGGATGAACACTGAAGCTTTCTTT.

V and J are TRBV4-1 and TRBJ2-2; 12 bases are a match to TRBD1. The CDR3 extends over 20 amino acids. Trimming removed 2 bases from V and 5 bases from J; junction bases left unmatched: 15. Germline V gene sequence: CDR1 MGHRA, CDR2 YSYEKL. CDR3 protein: CASSQLGDRGQGKETGELFF. For the CDR3, the DNA is TGCGCCAGCAGCCAACTGGGGGACAGGGGGCAAGGTAAGGAGACCGGGGAGCTGTTTTTT.

This sequence joins TRBV19 and TRBJ2-7; D is uncertain. V shed 9 bases and J shed 3 bases, with 15 bases lying between them. Per germline, CDR1 LNHDA and CDR2 SQIVND (reference sequence). The CDR3 is 13 residues long. The CDR3 region is CASHQVGSYEQYF. The CDR3 DNA follows: TGTGCCAGCCACCAAGTTGGTAGCTACGAGCAGTACTTC.

CDR3 DNA sequence: TGCGCCAGCAGCTTGGGAAGGACTAGCGGGTCCACAGATACGCAGTATTTT. Its protein product is CASSLGRTSGSTDTQYF. The chain couples TRBV5-1 to TRBJ2-3; TRBD2 aligns across 11 bases. The CDR3 has 17 residues. With V trimmed by 0 bases and J by 2 bases, 5 bases remained unmatched. Germline CDR1 SGHRS, CDR2 YFSETQ.

This clone was picked up a small number of times. The chain is built from TRBV19 and TRBJ1-6; D is uncertain. The CDR3 has 12 amino acids. CDR1 and CDR2 (germline): LNHDA, SQIVND (reference sequence). V was trimmed by 0 bases and J by 10 bases, leaving 4 bases between them. The CDR3 reads CASSIEGSPLHF. The CDR3, as DNA: TGTGCCAGTAGTATAGAGGGCTCACCCCTCCACTTT.

This rearrangement joins TRBV18 to TRBJ1-1; D ambiguous. CDR3 length equals 14 residues. The germline gives CDR1 KGHSH, CDR2 LQKENI. V was shortened by 3 bases and J by 1 base, with 9 bases between the two germline ends. In DNA form, the CDR3 reads TGTGCCAGCTCACCCGGACGGGCGAACACTGAAGCTTTCTTT. Translation gives CASSPGRANTEAFF. The variable domain in full, with the rest retrieved from reference TRBV18 and TRBJ1-1, is NAGVMQNPRHLVRRRGQEARLRCSPMKGHSHVYWYRQLPEEGLKFMVYLQKENIIDESGMPKERFSAEFPKEGPSILRIQQVVRGDSAAYFCASSPGRANTEAFFGQGTRLTVV.

This rearrangement joins TRBV5-5 to TRBJ2-6; D remains ambiguous. The CDR3 covers 16 residues. Trimming took 7 bases from V and 5 from J, leaving 19 bases between them. Germline lookup yields CDR1 SGHKS and CDR2 YYEKEE (reference sequence). This CDR3 is CASPANAQSRANVLTF. The CDR3 region has the DNA TGTGCCAGCCCCGCTAACGCACAAAGTCGGGCCAACGTCCTGACTTTC.

This clone was seen a few times. The chain has TRBV6-5 and TRBJ1-1; a possible D gene is TRBD1 (5 bases). This CDR3 spans 14 amino acids. The germline CDR1 and CDR2 sequences are MNHEY and SVGAGI. V was trimmed by 4 bases and J by 4 bases, leaving 13 bases between them. CDR3 amino acids: CASSFEQGATEAFF. The DNA of the CDR3 is TGTGCCAGCAGTTTTGAGCAGGGAGCCACTGAAGCTTTCTTT.